The 22 T cell receptor beta chains below all came from one sample that was sequenced in a study of blood T cell repertoires in COVID-19. Measured with immunoSEQ multiplex PCR; TCRdb has only the in-frame clones, and not every one. The sample consists of 150,000 to 180,000 clones, approximately 85% of them appearing once. The sequenced material came from peripheral blood. The source of these receptors is a man aged 60-69 years with COVID-19, enrolled during active disease.

The V gene is TRBV7-9, the J gene TRBJ1-1, with D possibly matching TRBD1 (5 bases). This CDR3 spans 14 amino acids. Germline assignment: CDR1 SEHNR and CDR2 FQNEAQ (reference sequence). Trimming stripped 4 bases from V and 7 bases from J, with 16 bases between. The CDR3 sequence: CASSSDLWGGEAFF. CDR3 nucleotides: TGTGCCAGCAGCTCAGACCTTTGGGGCGGTGAAGCTTTCTTT.

The V call is TRBV27, the J call TRBJ2-7; tentative D call: TRBD1 (6 bases). The CDR3 spans 14 residues. The V end lost 5 bases, the J end lost 0 bases, and 11 bases lay between the germline ends. Germline CDR1 and CDR2: MNHEY and SMNVEV (reference sequence). The CDR3 region has the DNA TGTGCCAGCAGTCCGGGACACAACTCCTACGAGCAGTACTTC. Translated: CASSPGHNSYEQYF.

The chain carries TRBV29-1 and TRBJ1-2; 7 nucleotides agree with TRBD1. The length of the CDR3 is 12 residues. Germline-derived CDR1 and CDR2 are SQVTM and ANQGSEA. V shed 7 bases and J 2 bases; nucleotides not matched to a gene: 4. The DNA for the CDR3 is TGCAGCGCGGGACAGACCAACTATGGCTACACCTTC. Encoded protein: CSAGQTNYGYTF.

The count of this clone is one. This sequence joins TRBV28 and TRBJ1-4; D may be TRBD1 (5 bases). The CDR3 has 15 residues. V was shortened by 7 bases and J by 6 bases, with 18 bases between the two germline ends. Germline assignment: CDR1 MDHEN and CDR2 SYDVKM. The CDR3 loop is CASTSAGVRDEKLFF. The CDR3 DNA sequence: TGTGCCAGCACCTCGGCGGGGGTCAGGGATGAAAAACTGTTTTTT.

In DNA form, the CDR3 reads TGTGCCAGCAGCCCCTTCTCTAATTCACCCCTCCACTTT. Translating it yields CASSPFSNSPLHF. V usage is TRBV7-2 and J usage is TRBJ1-6; D remains ambiguous. Germline V lookup: CDR1 SGHTA, CDR2 FQGNSA. The CDR3 is 13 residues long. Trimming shortened V by 5 bases and J by 6 bases, and 8 bases separated the two germline ends.

The chain recombines TRBV6-9 with TRBJ1-5; D possibly corresponds to TRBD1 (5 bases). CDR3 length equals 13 residues. V was shortened by 7 bases and J by 0 bases, with 7 bases between the two germline ends. Germline V gives CDR1 MNHGY, CDR2 SVAAGI. CDR3 in amino acids: CASKGVSNQPQHF. The CDR3 nucleotides read TGTGCCAGCAAAGGGGTTAGCAATCAGCCCCAGCATTTT.

The J gene is TRBJ1-6, the V gene TRBV2; D unclear. Germline CDR1 reads SNHLY; CDR2 reads FYNNEI. V lost 0 bases and J 7 bases, leaving 4 bases between the germline ends. The CDR3 length is 13 residues. The CDR3 sequence is CASSEARNSPLHF. Here the CDR3 DNA reads TGTGCCAGCAGTGAAGCGCGGAATTCACCCCTCCACTTT.

This clone showed up just a few times. The rearrangement uses TRBV7-2 and TRBJ2-7, with a weak D call TRBD2 (5 bases). Looked up from germline, CDR1 is SGHTA and CDR2 is FQGNSA. Trimming pared 1 base from V and 0 bases from J, leaving 10 bases between. The CDR3 is 15 residues long. The CDR3 reads CASSLGLATSYEQYF. As DNA, the CDR3 is TGTGCCAGCAGCTTAGGGCTAGCTACCTCCTACGAGCAGTACTTC. The variable domain in full, completed from reference TRBV7-2 and TRBJ2-7, reads GAGVSQSPSNKVTEKGKDVELRCDPISGHTALYWYRQSLGQGLEFLIYFQGNSAPDKSGLPSDRFSAERTGGSVSTLTIQRTQQEDSAVYLCASSLGLATSYEQYFGPGTRLTVT.

This sequence joins TRBV6-1 and TRBJ1-2; D may be TRBD1 (6 bases). Trimming removed 3 bases from V and 6 bases from J, with 17 bases in between. From germline, CDR1 is MNHNS and CDR2 SASEGT. The CDR3 consists of 15 residues. The CDR3 nucleotides are TGTGCCAGCAGTGACCGGGACAAAAGCCCCAATGGCTACACCTTC. Protein: CASSDRDKSPNGYTF.

This clone was found a few times. The chain is built from TRBV9 and TRBJ2-7, with TRBD1 identical over 9 bases. Per germline, CDR1 SGDLS and CDR2 YYNGEE. There are 14 residues in the CDR3. V shed 4 bases, J shed 3 bases, and the junction held 5 bases outside the gene matches. The CDR3 nucleotides are TGTGCCAGCAGCCCAAGGGACAGGGACTACGAGCAGTACTTC. Protein: CASSPRDRDYEQYF.

This chain joins TRBV10-3 and TRBJ1-2, with a weak D call TRBD1 (6 bases). Trimming cost V 4 bases and J 2 bases, with 11 bases left between them. The CDR3 has 14 residues. Germline V gene data show CDR1 as ENHRY and CDR2 as SYGVKD. Here the CDR3 DNA reads TGTGCCATCAGTGGACAGGCCTCCAACTATGGCTACACCTTC. This translates into CAISGQASNYGYTF.

The chain recombines TRBV12-3 or TRBV12-4 with TRBJ2-7; a possible D gene is TRBD1 (5 bases). CDR3 length: 12 amino acids. Trimming shortened V by 6 bases and J by 3 bases, and 9 bases separated the two germline ends. The CDR3 protein is CASRQGYYEQYF. In nucleotides, the CDR3 is TGTGCCAGCAGGCAGGGTTACTACGAGCAGTACTTC.

The chain has TRBV5-4 and TRBJ2-2; 8 nucleotides line up with TRBD1. The CDR3 spans 15 residues. In germline, CDR1 is SGHNT, CDR2 YYREEE (reference sequence). Trimming removed 4 bases from V and 1 base from J; junction bases left unmatched: 3. CDR3 sequence: CASSKDRVNTGELFF. The DNA for the CDR3 is TGTGCCAGCAGCAAGGACAGGGTGAACACCGGGGAGCTGTTTTTT. Filled out from reference TRBV5-4 and TRBJ2-2, the complete variable domain reads ETGVTQSPTHLIKTRGQQVTLRCSSQSGHNTVSWYQQALGQGPQFIFQYYREEENGRGNFPPRFSGLQFPNYSSELNVNALELDDSALYLCASSKDRVNTGELFFGEGSRLTVL.

This sequence joins TRBV14 and TRBJ2-4; perhaps TRBD2 as D (5 bases). The V gene's germline CDR1 is SGHDN and CDR2 FVKESK. This CDR3 is built from 13 residues. Trimming left V 2 bases short and J 9 bases short, with 11 bases between. The CDR3 DNA sequence: TGTGCCAGCAGCCAATACCGGGAAGGCATTCAGTACTTC. Its translation is CASSQYREGIQYF. The full variable domain, rest sourced from reference TRBV14 and TRBJ2-4, is EAGVTQFPSHSVIEKGQTVTLRCDPISGHDNLYWYRRVMGKEIKFLLHFVKESKQDESGMPNNRFLAERTGGTYSTLKVQPAELEDSGVYFCASSQYREGIQYFGAGTRLSVL.

This clone showed up just a few times. V gene TRBV2 combines with J gene TRBJ2-3, with a possible D match to TRBD1 (5 bases). V lost 6 bases to trimming and J lost 2 bases, with 15 bases between them. This CDR3 contains 15 residues. CDR1 is SNHLY, CDR2 FYNNEI, per germline. CDR3 amino acids: CASSLQVGNTDTQYF. DNA of the CDR3: TGTGCCAGCAGCCTACAGGTGGGGAACACAGATACGCAGTATTTT.

The genes are TRBV18 and TRBJ1-1; perhaps TRBD1 as D (5 bases). This CDR3 region has 13 residues. The germline V and J ends were trimmed by 7 bases and 2 bases, with 11 bases remaining between them. The V gene's germline CDR1 is KGHSH and CDR2 LQKENI. The CDR3 sequence is CASFSTVNTEAFF. CDR3 DNA sequence: TGTGCCAGCTTTTCGACAGTAAACACTGAAGCTTTCTTT.

CDR3 nucleotide sequence: TGTGCCAGCAGCGCGGGACAGGGAGGGACTGAAGCTTTCTTT. It codes for CASSAGQGGTEAFF. The J gene is TRBJ1-1, the V gene TRBV9; TRBD1 aligns across 9 bases. The CDR3 spans 14 residues. V dropped 3 bases and J dropped 5; count of bases not matched to a gene: 5. Looked up from germline, CDR1 is SGDLS and CDR2 is YYNGEE. The entire variable domain, with the rest obtained from reference TRBV9 and TRBJ1-1, is as follows: DSGVTQTPKHLITATGQRVTLRCSPRSGDLSVYWYQQSLDQGLQFLIQYYNGEERAKGNILERFSAQQFPDLHSELNLSSLELGDSALYFCASSAGQGGTEAFFGQGTRLTVV.

This clone has a handful of counts. The rearrangement links TRBV15 to TRBJ1-5, with 7 bases that match TRBD1. V trimming: 1 base; J trimming: 2 bases; junction bases outside the gene matches: 2. Germline V CDR1 and CDR2: LNHNV, YYDKDF (reference sequence). The CDR3 has 15 amino acids. CDR3 residues: CATSRVGTGNQPQHF. The CDR3 coding sequence is TGTGCCACCAGCAGAGTGGGGACAGGCAATCAGCCCCAGCATTTT.

CDR3 DNA: TGTGCCAGCAGCTATCCTGACAGGGGAGACCCCGCTTTCTTT. Its translation is CASSYPDRGDPAFF. This sequence joins TRBV7-9 and TRBJ1-1, with TRBD1 identical over 8 bases. The CDR3 is made up of 14 amino acids. The V segment lost 4 bases and the J segment 11 bases; nucleotides outside the gene matches: 12. The V gene's germline CDR1 is SEHNR and CDR2 FQNEAQ (reference sequence). The full variable domain, with the rest looked up from reference TRBV7-9 and TRBJ1-1, is DTGVSQNPRHKITKRGQNVTFRCDPISEHNRLYWYRQTLGQGPEFLTYFQNEAQLEKSRLLSDRFSAERPKGSFSTLEIQRTEQGDSAMYLCASSYPDRGDPAFFGQGTRLTVV.

The chain employs TRBV11-2 and TRBJ2-6; TRBD2 aligns across 9 bases. Trimming removed 4 bases from V and 0 bases from J; junction bases left unmatched: 4. CDR1 and CDR2 (germline): SGHAT, FQNNGV. CDR3 length equals 17 residues. The CDR3 DNA reads TGTGCCAGCAGCTACGAGCGGGGGGCCTCTGGGGCCAACGTCCTGACTTTC. Protein sequence: CASSYERGASGANVLTF.

The chain is built from TRBV6-5 and TRBJ2-7, with 9 bases aligning to TRBD1. Per germline, CDR1 MNHEY and CDR2 SVGAGI. The CDR3 has 14 residues. With 6 bases clipped from V and 1 base from J, the junction kept 4 bases outside the gene matches. CDR3 protein: CASRTGTGSYEQYF. CDR3 coding DNA: TGTGCCAGCAGGACCGGGACAGGGTCCTACGAGCAGTACTTC.

This clone was recorded a few times. The chain's CDR3 is CASSSRGGTGLLPVPPLHF. The CDR3 DNA sequence: TGTGCCAGCAGCTCGCGTGGGGGGACAGGGCTTTTGCCCGTCCCACCCCTCCACTTT. The J gene is TRBJ1-6, the V gene TRBV7-2; 9 bases map to TRBD1. V lost 4 bases, J lost 11 bases, and 21 bases stayed unmatched. CDR3 length equals 19 residues. Looked up from germline, CDR1 is SGHTA and CDR2 is FQGNSA.